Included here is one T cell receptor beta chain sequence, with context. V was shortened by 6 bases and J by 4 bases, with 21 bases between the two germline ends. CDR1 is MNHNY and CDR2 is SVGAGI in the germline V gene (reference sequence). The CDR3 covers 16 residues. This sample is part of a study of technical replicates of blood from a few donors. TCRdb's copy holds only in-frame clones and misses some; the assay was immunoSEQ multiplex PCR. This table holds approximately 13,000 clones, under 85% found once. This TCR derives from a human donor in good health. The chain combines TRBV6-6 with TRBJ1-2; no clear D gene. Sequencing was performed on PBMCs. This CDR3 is CASRENGRAPGYGYTF. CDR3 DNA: TGTGCCAGCAGGGAAAATGGGAGGGCGCCGGGCTATGGCTACACCTTC.